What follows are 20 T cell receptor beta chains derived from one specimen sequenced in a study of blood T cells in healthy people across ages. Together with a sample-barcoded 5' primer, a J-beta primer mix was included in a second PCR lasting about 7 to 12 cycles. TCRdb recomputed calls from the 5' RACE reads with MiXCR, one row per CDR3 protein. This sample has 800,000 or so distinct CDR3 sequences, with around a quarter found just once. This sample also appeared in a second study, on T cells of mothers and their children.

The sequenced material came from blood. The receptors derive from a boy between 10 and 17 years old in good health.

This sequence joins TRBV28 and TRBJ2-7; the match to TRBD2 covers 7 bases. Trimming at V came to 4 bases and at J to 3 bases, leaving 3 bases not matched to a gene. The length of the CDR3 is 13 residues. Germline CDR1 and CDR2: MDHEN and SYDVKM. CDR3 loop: CASSSGLIYEQYF. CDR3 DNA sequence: TGTGCCAGCAGTTCGGGACTAATCTACGAGCAGTACTTC.

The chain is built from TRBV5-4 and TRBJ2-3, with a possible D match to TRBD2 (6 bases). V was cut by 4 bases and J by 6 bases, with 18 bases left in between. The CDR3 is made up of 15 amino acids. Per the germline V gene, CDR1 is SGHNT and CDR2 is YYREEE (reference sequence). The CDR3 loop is CASSAEPWTTDTQYF. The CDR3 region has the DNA TGTGCCAGCAGCGCCGAACCGTGGACTACGGATACGCAGTATTTT.

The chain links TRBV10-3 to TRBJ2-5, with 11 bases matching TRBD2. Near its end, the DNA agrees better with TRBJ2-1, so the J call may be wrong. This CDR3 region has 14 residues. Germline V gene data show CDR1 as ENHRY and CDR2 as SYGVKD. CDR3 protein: CAISTSGGGDEQFF. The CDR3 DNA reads TGTGCCATCAGTACTAGCGGGGGCGGGGATGAGCAGTTCTTC.

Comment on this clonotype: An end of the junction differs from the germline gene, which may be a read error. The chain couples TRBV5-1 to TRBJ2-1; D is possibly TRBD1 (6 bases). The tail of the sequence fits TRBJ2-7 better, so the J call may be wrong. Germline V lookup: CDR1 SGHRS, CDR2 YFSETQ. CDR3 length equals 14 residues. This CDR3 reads CASTLDSGVGEQYF. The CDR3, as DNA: TGCGCCAGCACCTTGGATTCAGGGGTGGGGGAGCAGTACTTC.

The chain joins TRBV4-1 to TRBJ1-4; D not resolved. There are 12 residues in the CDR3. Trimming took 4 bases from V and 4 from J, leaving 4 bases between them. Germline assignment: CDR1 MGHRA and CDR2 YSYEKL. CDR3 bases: TGCGCCAGCAGCCCAATTAATGAAAAACTGTTTTTT. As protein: CASSPINEKLFF.

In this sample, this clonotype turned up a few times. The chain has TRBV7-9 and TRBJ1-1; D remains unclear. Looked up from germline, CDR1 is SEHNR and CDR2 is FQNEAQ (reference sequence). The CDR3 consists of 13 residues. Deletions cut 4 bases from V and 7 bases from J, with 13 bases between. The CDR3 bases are TGTGCCAGCAGCTACCCCTCAGGCAGTGAAGCTTTCTTT. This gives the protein CASSYPSGSEAFF.

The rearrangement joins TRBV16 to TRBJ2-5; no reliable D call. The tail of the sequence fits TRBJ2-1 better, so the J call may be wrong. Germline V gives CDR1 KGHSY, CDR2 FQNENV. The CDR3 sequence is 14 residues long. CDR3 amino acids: CASSHIREYNEQFF. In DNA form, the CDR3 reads TGTGCCAGCAGCCACATTAGGGAATACAATGAGCAGTTCTTC.

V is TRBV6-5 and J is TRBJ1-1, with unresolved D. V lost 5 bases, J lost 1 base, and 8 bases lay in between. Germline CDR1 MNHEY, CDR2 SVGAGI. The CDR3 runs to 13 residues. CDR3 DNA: TGTGCCAGCAGTCGCCGGTGGAACACTGAAGCTTTCTTT. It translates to CASSRRWNTEAFF.

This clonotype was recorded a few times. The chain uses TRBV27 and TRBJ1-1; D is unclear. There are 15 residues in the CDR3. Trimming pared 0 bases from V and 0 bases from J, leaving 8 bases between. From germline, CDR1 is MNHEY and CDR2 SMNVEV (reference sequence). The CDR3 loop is CASSLSFLLNTEAFF. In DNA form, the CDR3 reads TGTGCCAGCAGTTTATCCTTTCTTTTGAACACTGAAGCTTTCTTT.

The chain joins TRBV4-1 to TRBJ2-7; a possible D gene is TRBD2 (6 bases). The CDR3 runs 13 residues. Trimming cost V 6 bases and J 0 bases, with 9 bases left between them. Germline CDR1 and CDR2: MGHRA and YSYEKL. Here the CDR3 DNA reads TGCGCCAGCAGGGGGGGAAGCTCCTACGAGCAGTACTTC. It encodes CASRGGSSYEQYF.

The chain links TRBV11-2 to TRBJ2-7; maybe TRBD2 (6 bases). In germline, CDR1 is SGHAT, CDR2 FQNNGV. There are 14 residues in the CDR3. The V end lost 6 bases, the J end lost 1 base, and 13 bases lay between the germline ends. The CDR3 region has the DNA TGTGCCAGCAGACCTTCCGGGAGATCCTACGAGCAGTACTTC. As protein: CASRPSGRSYEQYF. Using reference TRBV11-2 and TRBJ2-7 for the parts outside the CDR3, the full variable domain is EAGVAQSPRYKIIEKRQSVAFWCNPISGHATLYWYQQILGQGPKLLIQFQNNGVVDDSQLPKDRFSAERLKGVDSTLKIQPAKLEDSAVYLCASRPSGRSYEQYFGPGTRLTVT.

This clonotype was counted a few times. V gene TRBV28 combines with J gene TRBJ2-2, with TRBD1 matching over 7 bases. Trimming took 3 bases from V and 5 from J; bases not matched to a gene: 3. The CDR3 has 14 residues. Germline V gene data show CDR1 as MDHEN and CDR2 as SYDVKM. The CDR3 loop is CASSFVDRTGELFF. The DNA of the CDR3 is TGTGCCAGCAGTTTTGTGGACAGGACCGGGGAGCTGTTTTTT.

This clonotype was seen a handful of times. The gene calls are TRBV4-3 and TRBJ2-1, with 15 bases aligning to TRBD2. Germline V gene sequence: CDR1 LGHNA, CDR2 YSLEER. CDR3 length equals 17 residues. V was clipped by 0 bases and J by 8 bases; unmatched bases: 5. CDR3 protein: CASSQDEGTSGRYEQFF. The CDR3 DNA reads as TGCGCCAGCAGCCAAGATGAGGGGACTAGCGGGAGGTATGAGCAGTTCTTC.

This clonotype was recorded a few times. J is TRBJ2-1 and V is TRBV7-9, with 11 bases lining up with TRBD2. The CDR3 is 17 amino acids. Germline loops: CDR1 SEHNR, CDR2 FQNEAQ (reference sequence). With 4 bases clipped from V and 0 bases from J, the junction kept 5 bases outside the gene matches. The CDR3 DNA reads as TGTGCCAGCAGCTCCCGGGGACTAGCGGTCTCCTACAATGAGCAGTTCTTC. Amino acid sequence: CASSSRGLAVSYNEQFF.

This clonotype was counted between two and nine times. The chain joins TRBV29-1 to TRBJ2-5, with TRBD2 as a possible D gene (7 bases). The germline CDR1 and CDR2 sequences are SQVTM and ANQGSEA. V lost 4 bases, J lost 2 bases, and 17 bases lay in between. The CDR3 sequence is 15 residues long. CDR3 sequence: CSVGGGEGGQETQYF. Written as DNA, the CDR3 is TGCAGCGTTGGCGGCGGCGAGGGGGGGCAAGAGACCCAGTACTTC. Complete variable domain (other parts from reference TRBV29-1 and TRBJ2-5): SAVISQKPSRDICQRGTSLTIQCQVDSQVTMMFWYRQQPGQSLTLIATANQGSEATYESGFVIDKFPISRPNLTFSTLTVSNMSPEDSSIYLCSVGGGEGGQETQYFGPGTRLLVL.

The CDR3 DNA reads TGCGCCAGCAGCTTGGGGGGGATGACAGCTAACTATGGCTACACCTTC. This gives the protein CASSLGGMTANYGYTF. The rearrangement joins TRBV5-1 to TRBJ1-2; tentative D call: TRBD1 (5 bases). The CDR3 runs to 16 residues. Trimming removed 0 bases from V and 0 bases from J, with 12 bases in between. CDR1 is SGHRS, CDR2 YFSETQ, per germline.

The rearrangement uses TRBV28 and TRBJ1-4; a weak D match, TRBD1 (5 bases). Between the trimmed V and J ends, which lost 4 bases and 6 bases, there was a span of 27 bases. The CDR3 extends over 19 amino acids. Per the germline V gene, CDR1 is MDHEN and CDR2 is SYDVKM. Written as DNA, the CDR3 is TGTGCCAGCAGTTCCTTAGAGCTACCCGGAGGGGTGCGAGATGAAAAACTGTTTTTT. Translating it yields CASSSLELPGGVRDEKLFF.

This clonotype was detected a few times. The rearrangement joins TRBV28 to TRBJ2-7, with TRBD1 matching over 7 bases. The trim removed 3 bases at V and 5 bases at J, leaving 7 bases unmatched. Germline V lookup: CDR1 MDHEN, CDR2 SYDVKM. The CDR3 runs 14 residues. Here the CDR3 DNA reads TGTGCCAGCAGTTTGCTTGGGACAGTCCACGAGCAGTACTTC. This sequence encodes CASSLLGTVHEQYF.

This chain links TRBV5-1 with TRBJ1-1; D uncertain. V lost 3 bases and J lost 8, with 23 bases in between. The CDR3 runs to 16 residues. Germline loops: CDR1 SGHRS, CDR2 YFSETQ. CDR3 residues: CASSSGIPPEFSEAFF. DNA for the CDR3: TGCGCCAGCAGCTCTGGGATCCCACCAGAGTTTTCGGAAGCTTTCTTT. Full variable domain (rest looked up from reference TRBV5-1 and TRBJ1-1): KAGVTQTPRYLIKTRGQQVTLSCSPISGHRSVSWYQQTPGQGLQFLFEYFSETQRNKGNFPGRFSGRQFSNSRSEMNVSTLELGDSALYLCASSSGIPPEFSEAFFGQGTRLTVV.

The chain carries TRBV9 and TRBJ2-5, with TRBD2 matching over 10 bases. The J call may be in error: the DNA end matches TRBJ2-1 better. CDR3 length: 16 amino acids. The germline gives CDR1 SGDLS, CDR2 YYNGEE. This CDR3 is CASSPKLAGATNEQFF. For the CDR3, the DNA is TGTGCCAGCAGCCCCAAGCTAGCGGGGGCCACCAATGAGCAGTTCTTC.